The entry below gives a single T cell receptor (beta chain) sequence along with its context. What it recognizes is unknown. This specimen comes from a study of long-term antiretroviral therapy in people with HIV. The CDR3 covers 15 residues. V shed 5 bases and J shed 0 bases, with 12 bases lying between them. Germline values: CDR1 LNHDA, CDR2 SQIVND (reference sequence). Study observations and caveats: CDR3 length ranges were narrower in HIV repertoires than in controls. ART adherence, viral resistance and therapy changes went undocumented. Repertoire composition at all time points was dominated by clones that had expanded before ART.

Survey level was the resolution at which the v3.0 immunoSEQ assay ran. TCRdb's copy holds only in-frame clones and misses some; the assay was immunoSEQ multiplex PCR. The repertoire includes tens of thousands of clones, about 95% of them detected once, and roughly 2.5% sits in the top ten. This material consisted of unsorted PBMCs, taken 3.7 years after starting antiretroviral therapy. V and J are TRBV19 and TRBJ2-3; D perhaps matches TRBD2 (6 bases). The TCR sequence derives from a woman aged 45-60 years with HIV. CDR3 sequence (DNA): TGTGCCAGTAGTGCGGGACGGTCTAGCACAGATACGCAGTATTTT. This gives the protein CASSAGRSSTDTQYF.